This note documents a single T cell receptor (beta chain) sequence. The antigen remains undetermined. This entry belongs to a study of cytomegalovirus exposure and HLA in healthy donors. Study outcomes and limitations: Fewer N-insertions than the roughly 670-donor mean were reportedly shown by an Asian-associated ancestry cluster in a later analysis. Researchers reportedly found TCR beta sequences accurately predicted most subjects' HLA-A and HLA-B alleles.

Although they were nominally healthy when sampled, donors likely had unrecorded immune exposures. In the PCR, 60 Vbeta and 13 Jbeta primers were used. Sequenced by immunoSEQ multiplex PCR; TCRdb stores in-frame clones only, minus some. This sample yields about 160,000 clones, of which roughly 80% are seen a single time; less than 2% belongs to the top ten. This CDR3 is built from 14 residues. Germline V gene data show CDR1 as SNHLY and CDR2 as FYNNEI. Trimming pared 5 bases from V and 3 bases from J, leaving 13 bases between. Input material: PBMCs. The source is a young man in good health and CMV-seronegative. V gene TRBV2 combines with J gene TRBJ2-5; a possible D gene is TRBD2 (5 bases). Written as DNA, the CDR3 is TGTGCCAGCAGTCCCGGGATTACAGAAGAGACCCAGTACTTC. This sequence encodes CASSPGITEETQYF.